This T cell receptor beta chain appears in the sequencing data of a study of T cell responses to AZD1222 COVID-19 vaccine. Study summary: Pooled in the analysis were second doses at about 4 or about 12 weeks. Study observations and caveats: Nearly half of the spike-specific TCRs reportedly recognize variant regions that carry no mutations. Samples come after the peak T cell response, not at day 14. Spike as a whole was targeted by vaccine-associated CD4 TCRs, dominant at 160-218 and 743-854.

Note on this clone: Its antigen is not identified.

Some clones are missing from TCRdb's copy, which holds only in-frame ones; the method was immunoSEQ multiplex PCR. The sample has about 110,000 clones; roughly 90% are singletons. The V end was cut by 5 bases, the J end by 8 bases, with 18 bases between. CDR1 SGHNT and CDR2 YENEEA come from the germline V gene. The CDR3 length is 14 residues. The source material was peripheral blood, sampled on day 0 of AZD1222 vaccination. This clonotype was obtained from an adult in good health. The J gene is TRBJ1-1, the V gene TRBV11-3, with a possible D match to TRBD1 (5 bases). CDR3 nucleotide sequence: TGTGCCAGCAGCGCGAGAGAGGGACTACCAGAAGCTTTCTTT. Protein product: CASSAREGLPEAFF. Based on the CDR3 plus reference TRBV11-3 and TRBJ1-1, the full variable domain is EAGVVQSPRYKIIEKKQPVAFWCNPISGHNTLYWYLQNLGQGPELLIRYENEEAVDDSQLPKDRFSAERLKGVDSTLKIQPAELGDSAVYLCASSAREGLPEAFFGQGTRLTVV.